This T cell receptor (beta chain) derives from a study of molecular identifiers for immune sequencing clone quantification (dated by TCRdb to the late 2010s). Regarding the complete study: For a replicate experiment, RNA from around 20,000 or 100,000 naive CD8 T cells was divided into five aliquots, of which four were sequenced. This methods study benchmarked molecular-identifier clustering-based TCR repertoire sequencing (MIDCIRS) and TCR RNA copy counting, using CD8 T cells to do so.

Trimming takes 7 bases off V and 2 bases off J; junction bases not matched to a gene: 12. CDR1 is given as LGHNT and CDR2 as FRNRAP, both from the germline V gene. The CDR3, from cysteine to phenylalanine, totals 18 residues. Of all the DNA, just the CDR3 is kept, 54 bases in frame from base 1. There are many counts of this clonotype. Which antigen it targets is not known. The input lacks base qualities; no much larger clone sits a single base away. On a BD FACSAria II, naive CD8 T cells were FACS-sorted as CD8+CD4-CCR7+CD45RA+ and collected into RLT Plus buffer. To compare sensitivity, a portion of the naive CD8 T cell RNA was divided evenly between MIDCIRS and a Smart-seq2-style 5'RACE protocol. Enrichment of CD8 T cells was performed with RosetteSep CD8+ T Cell Enrichment Cocktail and Ficoll-Paque, after which ACK red cell lysis was carried out. Library construction relied on PCR. The sample was run on an Illumina MiSeq. Total RNA was purified with the Qiagen AllPrep DNA/RNA kit. Reads from multiple sequencing runs of the same library were pooled before analysis. The study's processing was this. Reads were retained only if an exact TCR constant sequence was present, and the retained reads were trimmed to 150 nt and grouped according to their 12-nt molecular barcodes. Within each barcode group, reads were sub-clustered at a 15% Levenshtein threshold, and quality-weighted consensus sequences were built per RNA molecule. Non-functional sequences were discarded, and so were lower-count sequences lying one edit away from another sequence. On the basis of fitting two negative binomial distributions, barcode sub-clusters with fewer than 20% of the maximum read count were discarded. TCRdb took the public reads, trimmed them with fastp at Q25, ran MiXCR for clone calling and kept in-frame beta chains. Records with the same CDR3 protein are collapsed into one entry carrying the most frequent genes and DNA. These V and J calls originate from TCRdb's pipeline instead of the authors' own analysis. This sample has fewer than 45,000 distinct CDR3 sequences in its table, and about 18% of those were observed once. The ten largest clones take up roughly 6.9% of the sample.

Overall study outcomes, separate from this receptor: Spiked-in Jurkat TCR RNA equivalent to a single cell was reported to be detectable even among 850,000 to 1,000,000 naive CD8 T cells. Around 2.8 recovered TCR RNA copies per cell were obtained by modeling, versus approximately 9 by digital PCR, implying a capture efficiency of about 30%. When barcode sub-clustering was omitted, TCR diversity was inflated by chimeric consensus sequences, with chimeras reaching as high as 47%. The sizes of highly expanded clones could end up underestimated when identical TCR molecules share a barcode. In CMV-specific effector cells, over 97% of molecules were held by clones above 20 RNA copies, whereas under 1% of molecules were held by such clones in naive cells.

The TCR originated in a human donor in good health. Some libraries in this study had Jurkat cell RNA spiked in. The sample consisted of naive CD8+ T cells from blood, with Jurkat cell RNA spiked in. In the paper's terms, the cell subset or site label means: FACS-sorted CD8+CD4-CCR7+CD45RA+ naive T cells. The chain is encoded by TRBV12-5 joined to TRBJ1-5, with 12 bases in between that match TRBD1. This receptor carries the CDR3 CASAARDRGRSGNQPQHF. The nucleotide sequence reads as follows: TGTGCTAGTGCCGCCCGGGACAGGGGGCGATCGGGCAATCAGCCCCAGCATTTT.